These 5 T cell receptor beta chains were sequenced from one sample in a study of spatial heterogeneity in lung cancer. General study findings and limits: How many expanded intratumoral alpha and beta TCRs were present tracked the tumor mutation count, which was a count of nonsynonymous mutations.

One entry per CDR3 protein results from TCRdb running MiXCR on the 5' RACE reads. Here the sample spans a few thousand distinct CDR3 sequences, approximately 16% being singletons. Time point of the sample: sample taken at primary tumor resection. These receptors lack a known antigen. The input for sequencing was lung tumor tissue, taken at surgery. These receptors were obtained from a male donor with early-stage non-small cell lung cancer.

The V and J genes are TRBV29-1 and TRBJ1-2; a possible D gene is TRBD1 (6 bases). From germline, CDR1 is SQVTM and CDR2 ANQGSEA. The CDR3 is 10 residues long. Trimming removed 6 bases at V and 6 bases at J, with 8 bases between. The CDR3 coding sequence is TGCAGCGTCGACAGGAATGGCTACACCTTC. Protein product: CSVDRNGYTF.

By share, this clonotype counts as medium-sized. The rearrangement links TRBV9 to TRBJ2-3, with D uncertain. V dropped 0 bases and J dropped 0 bases, with 5 bases sitting between them. This CDR3 is 14 amino acids long. Germline loops: CDR1 SGDLS, CDR2 YYNGEE. In DNA form, the CDR3 reads TGTGCCAGCAGCGTAGGGCGTAGCACAGATACGCAGTATTTT. Its translation: CASSVGRSTDTQYF.

By frequency in the sample, this clonotype is medium-sized. This chain uses TRBV18 with TRBJ2-7; the D gene is possibly TRBD2 (5 bases). This CDR3 comprises 14 residues. V gave up 6 bases and J gave up 0 bases, with 12 bases separating them. The germline V gene has CDR1 KGHSH and CDR2 LQKENI. The CDR3 DNA sequence: TGTGCCAGCTCCCCGGCTAGCCCCTCCTACGAGCAGTACTTC. Amino acids: CASSPASPSYEQYF.

This clonotype qualifies as medium-sized (0.01 to 0.1%). The chain is built from TRBV28 and TRBJ2-7; D gene uncertain. This CDR3 region has 14 residues. V dropped 3 bases and J dropped 3 bases, with 12 bases sitting between them. Germline CDR1 and CDR2: MDHEN and SYDVKM. DNA of the CDR3: TGTGCCAGCAGTTTCGGGCCCCCTCTCTACGAGCAGTACTTC. Encoded protein: CASSFGPPLYEQYF.

This clonotype is deemed medium-sized (0.01 to 0.1%). The chain recombines TRBV19 with TRBJ1-5; tentatively, D is TRBD1 (5 bases). Trimming took 3 bases from V and 2 from J, leaving 11 bases between them. This CDR3 contains 15 residues. CDR1 is LNHDA and CDR2 is SQIVND in the germline V gene (reference sequence). The CDR3 spells CASSMGREGNQPQHF. CDR3 DNA: TGTGCCAGTAGTATGGGCAGGGAAGGCAATCAGCCCCAGCATTTT.